What follows is one T cell receptor (beta chain) and its context. The data belong to a study of blood T cell repertoires in COVID-19. On the study more broadly: COVID-19 samples, acute and convalescent, were from the United States, Italy and Spain. Sample material is recorded as cDNA or gDNA derived from T cells, B-cell-depleted T cells, or PBMCs.

Data came from immunoSEQ multiplex PCR; TCRdb stores just in-frame clones and leaves some out. The table lists about 330,000 clones, around 87% of them singletons. CDR1 is SQVTM, CDR2 ANQGSEA, per germline. The CDR3 is 13 amino acids. The junction had 2 bases not matched to a gene; V was cut back by 4 bases and J by 3 bases. Sequenced input: peripheral blood. The chain carries TRBV29-1 and TRBJ2-3; TRBD2 agrees at 9 bases. The receptor's source is a woman in her forties or fifties with active or convalescent COVID-19. The CDR3 DNA reads as TGCAGCGTTGGGCTAGCGGGGACAGATACGCAGTATTTT. Its protein is CSVGLAGTDTQYF.